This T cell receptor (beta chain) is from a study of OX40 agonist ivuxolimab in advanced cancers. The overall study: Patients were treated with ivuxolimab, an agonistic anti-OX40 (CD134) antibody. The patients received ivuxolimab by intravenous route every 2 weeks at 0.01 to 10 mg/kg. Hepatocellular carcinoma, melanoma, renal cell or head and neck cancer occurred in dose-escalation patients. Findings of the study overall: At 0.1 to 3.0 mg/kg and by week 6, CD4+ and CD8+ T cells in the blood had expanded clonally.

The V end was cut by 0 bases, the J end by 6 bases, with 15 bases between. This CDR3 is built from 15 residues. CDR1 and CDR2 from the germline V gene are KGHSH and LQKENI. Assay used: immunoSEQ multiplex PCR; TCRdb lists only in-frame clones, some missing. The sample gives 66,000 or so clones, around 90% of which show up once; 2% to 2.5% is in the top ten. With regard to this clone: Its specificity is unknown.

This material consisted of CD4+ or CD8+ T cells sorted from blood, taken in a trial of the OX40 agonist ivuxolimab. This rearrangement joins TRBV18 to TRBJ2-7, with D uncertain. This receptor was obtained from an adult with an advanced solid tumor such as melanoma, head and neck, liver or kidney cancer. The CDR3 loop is CASSPPAKGSSEQYF. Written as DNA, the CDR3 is TGTGCCAGCTCACCACCGGCTAAGGGTAGCAGCGAGCAGTACTTC.